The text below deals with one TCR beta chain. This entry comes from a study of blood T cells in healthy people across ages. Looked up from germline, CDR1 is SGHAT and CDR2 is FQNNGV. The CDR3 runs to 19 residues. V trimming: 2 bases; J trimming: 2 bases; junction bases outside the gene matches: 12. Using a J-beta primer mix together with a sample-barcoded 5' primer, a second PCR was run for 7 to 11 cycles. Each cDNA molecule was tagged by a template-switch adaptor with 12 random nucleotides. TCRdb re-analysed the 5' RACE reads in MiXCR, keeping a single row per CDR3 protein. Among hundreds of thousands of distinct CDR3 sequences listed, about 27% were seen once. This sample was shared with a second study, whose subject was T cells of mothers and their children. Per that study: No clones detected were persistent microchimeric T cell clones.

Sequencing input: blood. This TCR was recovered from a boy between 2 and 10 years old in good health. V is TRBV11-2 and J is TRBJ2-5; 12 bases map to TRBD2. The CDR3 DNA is TGTGCCAGCAGCTTACGCCCCCGAAGACTAGCGGGAGTGCAAGAGACCCAGTACTTC. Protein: CASSLRPRRLAGVQETQYF.